The subject of this entry is one TCR beta chain. There is no known antigen for this receptor. Within one base of it there is no much larger clone, and no base qualities were kept. One collaborating source in Seattle enrolled patients while the patients were actively infected and followed the patients over time throughout the course of disease. Each collaborating institution followed its own protocols to collect whole blood in K2EDTA tubes. For TCRbeta analysis, collaborator samples were shipped as frozen whole blood, as isolated PBMCs, or as DNA extracted from either sample type. The CDR3 contains 14 residues, cysteine and phenylalanine counted. Only the CDR3 DNA is retained, 42 bases long and in frame from the first base. CDR1 is given as WSHSY and CDR2 as SAAADI, both from the germline V gene. V and J lose 6 bases and 1 base, and a span of 12 bases separates them. The data originate from a study of blood T cell repertoires in COVID-19 (dated by TCRdb to about 2020). A note on the overall study: Samples from collaborators originated in the United States, Italy and Spain and spanned both the acute and convalescent phases of COVID-19. Samples came from the ongoing ImmuneRACE study (first 160 participants) plus 1,254 subjects from 6 global collaborators. The prospective study material was composed of cDNA or gDNA derived from T cells, B-cell-depleted T cells, or PBMCs. HLA class I and class II types, where available, came from metadata supplied by the sample provider rather than from assay-based typing. The repertoires were released in a freely available public database intended as a resource for research on the immune response to SARS-CoV-2. Deeply sampled blood TCRbeta repertoires from subjects exposed to, actively infected with, or recovered from COVID-19 were included in the dataset. Nearly every sample came with metadata listing a de-identified subject ID, COVID-19 status, age in years and sex.

What the work shows at the level of the full study, not this receptor alone: The quantity of clinical and demographic metadata differed by source and by participant and was supplied without curation.

TCRbeta CDR3 regions were amplified from genomic DNA by means of the immunoSEQ Assay, a bias-controlled multiplex PCR. As for the authors' bioinformatics: The number of nucleated cells in each sample was estimated by amplification of reference gene primers within the assay. To quantify the absolute abundance of each unique TCRbeta CDR3 rearrangement, sequence reads were collapsed and filtered. Productive Simpson clonality was computed per sample as the square root of Simpson's diversity index over productive rearrangements. TCRdb carries this immuneACCESS record with in-frame sequences only. Its versions omit some clonotypes, under half of them owing to an unresolved V gene in the studies checked, with the rest unexplained. The V and J calls and the clone size are those of that table, but D and trimming were determined from the DNA. The sample records about 160,000 clones, roughly 82% of which are singletons. Under 9% of the sample is in the top ten clones.

This clonotype was obtained from a woman between 40 and 50 years old with COVID-19, enrolled during active disease. This chain joins TRBV10-2 to TRBJ1-1, with a weak D call of TRBD1 (5 bases match). The sequenced material came from peripheral blood. This receptor has the CDR3 CASRTEGPNTEAFF. The DNA reads as follows: TGCGCCAGCAGAACGGAGGGACCGAACACTGAAGCTTTCTTT.